A single sample gave rise to the 26 T cell receptor beta chains below, sequenced in a study of cytomegalovirus exposure and HLA in healthy donors. Assay used: immunoSEQ multiplex PCR; TCRdb lists only in-frame clones, some missing. There are fewer than 150,000 clones in the sample; roughly 88% occur only once, and around 8% lies in the top ten. Sequenced sample: PBMCs. These receptors were taken from a woman under 30 in good health and CMV-seropositive.

The chain recombines TRBV5-1 with TRBJ2-1, with D possibly matching TRBD1 (6 bases). Trimming pared 4 bases from V and 4 bases from J, leaving 15 bases between. The CDR3 extends over 15 amino acids. Germline CDR1 and CDR2: SGHRS and YFSETQ. CDR3 nucleotide sequence: TGCGCCAGCAGCCTGGGGGCGACCCTATACAATGAGCAGTTCTTC. It codes for CASSLGATLYNEQFF. Complete variable domain (other parts from reference TRBV5-1 and TRBJ2-1): KAGVTQTPRYLIKTRGQQVTLSCSPISGHRSVSWYQQTPGQGLQFLFEYFSETQRNKGNFPGRFSGRQFSNSRSEMNVSTLELGDSALYLCASSLGATLYNEQFFGPGTRLTVL.

The rearrangement uses TRBV27 and TRBJ2-1, with D hard to call. The CDR3 consists of 14 residues. The germline CDR1 and CDR2 sequences are MNHEY and SMNVEV (reference sequence). V gave up 7 bases and J gave up 0 bases, with 10 bases separating them. The CDR3 DNA reads as TGTGCCAGCAACCTAGATAGCTCCTACAATGAGCAGTTCTTC. Its translation is CASNLDSSYNEQFF.

CDR3 bases: TGTGCCAGCAGTCCCCCCCCCGGGAGAAGGACTGAAGCTTTCTTT. Its translation: CASSPPPGRRTEAFF. The genes are TRBV27 and TRBJ1-1, with D uncertain. V lost 5 bases and J lost 5, with 18 bases in between. The germline CDR1 and CDR2 sequences are MNHEY and SMNVEV (reference sequence). The CDR3 runs to 15 residues.

The V gene is TRBV6-1, the J gene TRBJ2-1; 16 nucleotides agree with TRBD2. The CDR3 has 16 residues. Trimming removed 4 bases from V and 9 bases from J; junction bases left unmatched: 6. The germline V gene has CDR1 MNHNS and CDR2 SASEGT. The CDR3 reads CASSGTGTSGRAEQFF. The CDR3, as DNA: TGTGCCAGCAGTGGAACCGGGACTAGCGGGAGGGCTGAGCAGTTCTTC.

This clone has more than one count but fewer than ten. V usage is TRBV2 and J usage is TRBJ1-6; D might be TRBD1 (5 bases). The CDR3 totals 14 residues. V dropped 3 bases and J dropped 14 bases, with 17 bases sitting between them. The germline V gene has CDR1 SNHLY and CDR2 FYNNEI. CDR3 region: CASSEEMGPTALHF. The CDR3 coding sequence is TGTGCCAGCAGTGAGGAGATGGGGCCGACCGCCCTCCACTTT.

V usage is TRBV11-2 and J usage is TRBJ1-3; D gene uncertain. V lost 3 bases, J lost 0 bases, and 15 bases lay in between. The CDR3 runs 17 residues. Germline V lookup: CDR1 SGHAT, CDR2 FQNNGV. The CDR3 nucleotides read TGTGCCAGCAGCTTTCGGTTCGTGGAGAGCTCTGGAAACACCATATATTTT. The encoded protein is CASSFRFVESSGNTIYF.

The rearrangement uses TRBV28 and TRBJ2-1, with 8 bases fitting TRBD1. The V and J ends lost 5 bases and 6 bases, in that order; junction bases with no gene match: 9. The CDR3 is made up of 15 amino acids. Germline CDR1 reads MDHEN; CDR2 reads SYDVKM. This CDR3 is CASSPRQGLGNEQFF. CDR3 DNA: TGTGCCAGCAGTCCCCGACAGGGGTTGGGCAATGAGCAGTTCTTC.

V is TRBV6-6 and J is TRBJ2-1; D is undetermined. The CDR3 contains 13 residues. CDR1 MNHNY and CDR2 SVGAGI come from the germline V gene (reference sequence). Trimming pared 0 bases from V and 10 bases from J, leaving 10 bases between. Written as DNA, the CDR3 is TGTGCCAGCAGTTACTCGGCAGGTCACGAGCAGTTCTTC. Translation gives CASSYSAGHEQFF.

The V and J genes are TRBV5-1 and TRBJ2-2, with D tentatively TRBD2 (5 bases). V was clipped by 4 bases and J by 7 bases, with 11 bases between them. This CDR3 has 13 amino acids. Germline lookup yields CDR1 SGHRS and CDR2 YFSETQ. The chain's CDR3 is CASSNTRVGELFF. CDR3 sequence (DNA): TGCGCCAGCAGCAACACTAGAGTCGGGGAGCTGTTTTTT.

In this sample, this clone turned up once. This chain links TRBV28 with TRBJ1-5; D not resolved. The CDR3 covers 16 residues. V was cut by 6 bases and J by 0 bases, with 15 bases left in between. CDR1 and CDR2 from the germline V gene are MDHEN and SYDVKM. The CDR3 here is CASSNPTDYSNQPQHF. The CDR3 DNA reads TGTGCCAGCAGCAACCCGACCGACTATAGCAATCAGCCCCAGCATTTT.

The rearrangement uses TRBV27 and TRBJ2-5; maybe TRBD1 (6 bases). Germline loops: CDR1 MNHEY, CDR2 SMNVEV (reference sequence). CDR3 length equals 16 residues. V dropped 8 bases and J dropped 5 bases, with 24 bases sitting between them. The CDR3 sequence is CASSPPGHSPSETQYF. The CDR3, as DNA: TGTGCCAGCTCTCCTCCGGGACACTCGCCTAGCGAGACCCAGTACTTC.

J is TRBJ1-1 and V is TRBV19; perhaps TRBD1 as D (5 bases). The CDR3 length is 15 residues. CDR1 and CDR2 (germline): LNHDA, SQIVND (reference sequence). Between the trimmed V and J ends, which lost 7 bases and 5 bases, there was a span of 20 bases. DNA of the CDR3: TGTGCCAGTATTTCGGGAGGAGGGGTTTATACTGAAGCTTTCTTT. Translated, it gives CASISGGGVYTEAFF.

A few counts support this clone. The rearrangement links TRBV15 to TRBJ2-7; 9 nucleotides align to TRBD1. Trimming at V came to 0 bases and at J to 5 bases, leaving 5 bases not matched to a gene. The CDR3 sequence is 15 residues long. From germline, CDR1 is LNHNV and CDR2 YYDKDF (reference sequence). The DNA for the CDR3 is TGTGCCACCAGCAGAGATAGGGACAGGGCTCACGAGCAGTACTTC. This encodes CATSRDRDRAHEQYF. Full variable domain (rest looked up from reference TRBV15 and TRBJ2-7): DAMVIQNPRYQVTQFGKPVTLSCSQTLNHNVMYWYQQKSSQAPKLLFHYYDKDFNNEADTPDNFQSRRPNTSFCFLDIRSPGLGDTAMYLCATSRDRDRAHEQYFGPGTRLTVT.

The chain employs TRBV27 and TRBJ2-2; TRBD1 agrees at 7 bases. Germline CDR1 reads MNHEY; CDR2 reads SMNVEV (reference sequence). J gave up 3 bases and V 7 bases, and 5 bases lay outside the gene matches. This CDR3 region has 14 residues. The CDR3 coding sequence is TGTGCCAGCACCCAGACAGGGTACACCGGGGAGCTGTTTTTT. It translates to CASTQTGYTGELFF.

This clone was observed a single time. The chain is built from TRBV6-5 and TRBJ2-5, with a weak D call TRBD2 (6 bases). V was pared by 2 bases and J by 4 bases, with 14 bases between. CDR1 and CDR2 (germline): MNHEY, SVGAGI. There are 15 residues in the CDR3. CDR3 residues: CASSYPEGGGETQYF. In nucleotides, the CDR3 is TGTGCCAGCAGTTACCCAGAGGGAGGAGGAGAGACCCAGTACTTC.

V is TRBV6-5 and J is TRBJ1-6; TRBD1 might be the D (5 bases). V was pared by 5 bases and J by 5 bases, with 7 bases between. CDR1 and CDR2 (germline): MNHEY, SVGAGI. This CDR3 contains 13 residues. The CDR3 bases are TGTGCCAGCAGTGGCAGGGATAATTCACCCCTCCACTTT. This translates into CASSGRDNSPLHF.

The gene calls are TRBV6-1 and TRBJ2-1, with 10 bases fitting TRBD2. J lost 8 bases, V lost 2 bases, and 6 bases had no gene match. CDR1 and CDR2 from the germline V gene are MNHNS and SASEGT. The CDR3 spans 15 residues. CDR3 loop: CASSESLAGVDEQFF. The CDR3 bases are TGTGCCAGCAGTGAAAGTCTAGCGGGGGTGGATGAGCAGTTCTTC.

This rearrangement joins TRBV10-3 to TRBJ2-7; 8 nucleotides match TRBD1. V shed 6 bases and J 0 bases; nucleotides not matched to a gene: 13. Germline V gene data show CDR1 as ENHRY and CDR2 as SYGVKD. This CDR3 has 17 residues. The CDR3 DNA sequence: TGTGCCATCAGCGGACAGGGTGATAGCGTACGCTCCTACGAGCAGTACTTC. Residues: CAISGQGDSVRSYEQYF.

The chain recombines TRBV7-2 with TRBJ1-6; 7 bases fit TRBD1. Unmatched junction bases numbered 8, after V lost 6 bases and J lost 6 bases. CDR3 size: 15 residues. CDR1 and CDR2 (germline): SGHTA, FQGNSA. Here the CDR3 reads CASRSPGQPNSPLHF. The CDR3 DNA sequence: TGTGCCAGCAGATCCCCGGGACAGCCTAATTCACCCCTCCACTTT.

The chain uses TRBV9 and TRBJ2-3, with D tentatively TRBD1 (6 bases). The V end was cut by 1 base, the J end by 0 bases, with 12 bases between. The CDR3 spans 16 residues. CDR1 is SGDLS, CDR2 YYNGEE, per germline. Here the CDR3 reads CASSVYRGGSTDTQYF. The CDR3 DNA reads as TGTGCCAGCAGCGTATATAGAGGGGGTAGCACAGATACGCAGTATTTT.

Points on this clone: One end of the junction fails to match germline, which may point to a read error. The sample holds other DNA sequences that translate to the same CDR3. The gene calls are TRBV2 and TRBJ1-5, with 7 bases lining up with TRBD1. In germline, CDR1 is SNHLY, CDR2 FYNNEI. This CDR3 contains 14 residues. The CDR3 coding sequence is TGCGCCAGCACAGGAGGGACAGTTAATCAGCCCCAGCATTTT. Translated: CASTGGTVNQPQHF.

The chain carries TRBV4-3 and TRBJ2-7, with TRBD2 matching 9 bases. The V gene end was trimmed by 0 bases and the J gene end by 2 bases; junction bases not matched to a gene: 8. Germline-derived CDR1 and CDR2 are LGHNA and YSLEER. This CDR3 spans 17 amino acids. The CDR3 loop is CASSQDPLAGTTYEQYF. CDR3 DNA sequence: TGCGCCAGCAGCCAAGATCCTCTAGCGGGGACTACCTACGAGCAGTACTTC.

The V gene is TRBV13, the J gene TRBJ2-1, with TRBD2 matching 14 bases. CDR3 length: 18 residues. Trimming at V came to 2 bases and at J to 1 base, leaving 4 bases not matched to a gene. Germline CDR1 PRHDT, CDR2 FYEKMQ (reference sequence). Here the CDR3 DNA reads TGTGCCAGCAGCTTACGACTAGCGGGAGGGGGGTCCTACAATGAGCAGTTCTTC. Translation gives CASSLRLAGGGSYNEQFF.

This clone was detected once. The chain has TRBV7-2 and TRBJ2-3; 12 bases align to TRBD2. With 5 bases clipped from V and 4 bases from J, the junction kept 7 bases outside the gene matches. Germline CDR1 and CDR2: SGHTA and FQGNSA. The CDR3 covers 16 residues. As DNA, the CDR3 is TGTGCCAGCAGCCAAGCTAGCGGGGGGGCGTCAGATACGCAGTATTTT. Translation: CASSQASGGASDTQYF.

The genes are TRBV6-5 and TRBJ1-3, with D possibly TRBD1 on 5 matching bases. The V and J ends lost 2 bases and 2 bases respectively, with 13 bases between them. Germline V CDR1 and CDR2: MNHEY, SVGAGI. The CDR3 sequence is 16 residues long. The CDR3 DNA sequence: TGTGCCAGCAGTTACCTAACCCGGGGGGCTGGAAACACCATATATTTT. Protein: CASSYLTRGAGNTIYF.

The chain uses TRBV7-8 and TRBJ2-4, with 10 nucleotides matching TRBD2. This CDR3 is built from 18 residues. Germline V gene lookup returns CDR1 SGHVS and CDR2 FQNEAQ. J gave up 0 bases and V 4 bases, and 9 bases lay outside the gene matches. CDR3 DNA sequence: TGTGCCAGCAGCTCCTTGACTAGCGGGTTATTAGCCAAAAACATTCAGTACTTC. Translated: CASSSLTSGLLAKNIQYF.